In this sample, the clone carrying this TCR beta chain turned up once. CDR1 MNHNY and CDR2 SVGAGI come from the germline V gene (reference sequence). The length of the CDR3 is 14 residues. The V gene lost 2 bases and the J gene lost 0 bases, with 5 bases spanning the gap. The protocol was immunoSEQ multiplex PCR, while the TCRdb copy is restricted to in-frame clones and leaves out a portion. Of about 160,000 clones detected, approximately 96% appear once; the ten largest clones hold 8.5%. This entry is derived from a study of control samples from healthy donors and cancer patients. The source of this sequence is a woman aged 40-49 years in good health. The sequencing input was blood. V usage is TRBV6-6 and J usage is TRBJ1-5; no firm D call. The CDR3 reads CASSYEGSNQPQHF. The CDR3, as DNA: TGTGCCAGCAGTTACGAGGGTAGCAATCAGCCCCAGCATTTT.